This TCR beta chain comes out of a study of T cell changes during pregnancy in multiple sclerosis. The repertoire was sequenced with immunoSEQ multiplex PCR; TCRdb's copy has only in-frame clones and lacks some. Of 42,000 or so clones listed, about nine tenths are singletons. This CDR3 is 16 amino acids long. The germline V gene encodes CDR1 SGDLS and CDR2 YYNGEE. With 0 bases clipped from V and 3 bases from J, the junction kept 7 bases outside the gene matches. Source: CD8+ T cells from peripheral blood mononuclear cells, taken in the first trimester of pregnancy. This receptor was obtained from a female donor with multiple sclerosis, enrolled in a pregnancy study. V usage is TRBV9 and J usage is TRBJ2-3; 7 bases match TRBD2. The CDR3 loop reads CASSVDWASGTDTQYF. CDR3 DNA sequence: TGTGCCAGCAGCGTAGATTGGGCTAGCGGAACAGATACGCAGTATTTT. Full variable domain (missing parts from reference TRBV9 and TRBJ2-3): DSGVTQTPKHLITATGQRVTLRCSPRSGDLSVYWYQQSLDQGLQFLIQYYNGEERAKGNILERFSAQQFPDLHSELNLSSLELGDSALYFCASSVDWASGTDTQYFGPGTRLTVL.